This T cell receptor (beta chain) was found in a study of shared clonotypes between healthy human individuals. Looked up from germline, CDR1 is SGHAT and CDR2 is FQNNGV. This CDR3 has 15 amino acids. Trimming took off 5 bases at V and 0 bases at J, with 11 bases between the two ends. This clone showed up just once. Other DNA sequences of this sample code for an identical CDR3. Over several immunoSEQ plates, each subset's genomic DNA was distributed in even portions. Sequenced by immunoSEQ multiplex PCR; TCRdb stores in-frame clones only, minus some. The table lists around 1.6 million clones, approximately 98% of them singletons.

The chain recombines TRBV11-2 with TRBJ1-5; no reliable D call. Specimen: naive CD4+ T cells sorted from blood. Subset: CD45RA+ positively selected. The sequence was collected from a man aged 25 to 40 in good health. This CDR3 is CASSLGLNSNQPQHF. In nucleotides, the CDR3 is TGTGCCAGCAGCCTTGGACTGAATAGCAATCAGCCCCAGCATTTT.